Detailed here is one TCR delta chain. The sample belongs to a study of gamma-delta T cells after stem cell transplantation. TCRdb reapplied CATT to the RT-PCR reads. The sample carries about 11,000 delta-chain clones, less than 50% recorded once. The V end was cut by 4 bases, the J end by 0 bases, with 9 bases between. The CDR3 spans 15 residues. Germline V CDR1 and CDR2: TSWWSYY, QGS. The receptor was derived from a human donor. It is not recorded whose cells these are; they may come from a transplant donor. The chain recombines TRDV1 with TRDJ2; D unresolved. The source material was gamma-delta T cells. This chain's CDR3 is CALGGYPALTAQLFF. Here the CDR3 DNA reads TGTGCTCTTGGGGGTTACCCCGCTTTGACAGCACAACTCTTCTTT.